This TCR beta chain is from a study of CD4 T cells in relation to SARS-CoV-2 and coronaviruses. Turning to the study itself: TCR beta CDR3s were sequenced after approximately ten-day antigen culture of PBMCs.

The CDR3 extends over 11 amino acids. The germline V gene has CDR1 SEHNR and CDR2 FQNEAQ (reference sequence). V was shortened by 5 bases and J by 3 bases, with 5 bases between the two germline ends. The repertoire was sequenced with immunoSEQ multiplex PCR; TCRdb's copy has only in-frame clones and lacks some. The table records about 26,000 clones, around 73% of them present only once. In this sample, this clone turned up a few times. What it recognizes is unknown. The unexposed donors gave CD4+ T cells in 2011-2018, prior to COVID-19. The cells were cultured for about 10 days before CD4+ T cells were isolated. On days 3 and 7, cultures got half fresh IL-2 medium.

This receptor was taken from a human donor in good health. V gene TRBV7-9 combines with J gene TRBJ2-7; no clear D. Sequencing was done on a sample of CD4+ T cells from PBMCs, cultured in vitro. The CDR3 loop is CASSRSYEQYF. The DNA for the CDR3 is TGTGCCAGCAGCCGAAGCTACGAGCAGTACTTC.